Shown below are 19 T cell receptor beta chains from a single sample sequenced in a study of cytomegalovirus exposure and HLA in healthy donors. The assay was immunoSEQ multiplex PCR, and TCRdb's table has in-frame clones only and misses some. The sample has about 180,000 clones; about 85% are singletons. Material for sequencing was PBMCs. Every receptor here comes from a young man in good health and CMV-seropositive.

J is TRBJ1-5 and V is TRBV6-1, with 7 bases fitting TRBD1. This CDR3 has 14 residues. With 4 bases clipped from V and 9 bases from J, the junction kept 9 bases outside the gene matches. The germline CDR1 and CDR2 sequences are MNHNS and SASEGT. CDR3 DNA: TGTGCCAGCAGTGTGTATCAGGGACAGAGGCCCCAGCATTTT. Its translation: CASSVYQGQRPQHF.

This chain joins TRBV9 and TRBJ1-1; 7 nucleotides align to TRBD1. Per germline, CDR1 SGDLS and CDR2 YYNGEE. This CDR3 is built from 14 residues. The ends lost 2 bases at V and 1 base at J; junction bases unmatched: 2. CDR3 DNA: TGTGCCAGCAGCGTCACAGGGGCGAACACTGAAGCTTTCTTT. Translation: CASSVTGANTEAFF. Together with reference TRBV9 and TRBJ1-1, the CDR3 gives the full variable domain: DSGVTQTPKHLITATGQRVTLRCSPRSGDLSVYWYQQSLDQGLQFLIQYYNGEERAKGNILERFSAQQFPDLHSELNLSSLELGDSALYFCASSVTGANTEAFFGQGTRLTVV.

V is TRBV7-9 and J is TRBJ2-1; tentative D call: TRBD2 (6 bases). CDR1 is SEHNR and CDR2 is FQNEAQ in the germline V gene (reference sequence). With 5 bases removed from V and 0 bases from J, the gap between germline ends came to 14 bases. The CDR3 covers 16 residues. CDR3: CASSPRAGSSYNEQFF. DNA for the CDR3: TGTGCCAGCAGCCCACGGGCGGGGAGCTCCTACAATGAGCAGTTCTTC.

The CDR3 sequence is CASGNHDRVWETEAFF. CDR3 sequence (DNA): TGTGCCAGCGGGAACCACGACAGGGTATGGGAAACTGAAGCTTTCTTT. The chain carries TRBV28 and TRBJ1-1; the match to TRBD1 covers 7 bases. V was pared by 8 bases and J by 5 bases, with 17 bases of the junction left unmatched. CDR1 is MDHEN, CDR2 SYDVKM, per germline. The length of the CDR3 is 16 residues.

The CDR3 here is CASSYRDRGLNYEQYF. In nucleotides, the CDR3 is TGTGCCAGCAGTTACCGGGACAGGGGGCTAAACTACGAGCAGTACTTC. The chain couples TRBV28 to TRBJ2-7, with 12 bases that match TRBD1. The V gene's germline CDR1 is MDHEN and CDR2 SYDVKM. V lost 4 bases, J lost 3 bases, and 7 bases stayed unmatched. This CDR3 is built from 16 residues.

The gene calls are TRBV27 and TRBJ1-2; TRBD1 is a possible D gene (6 bases). V lost 7 bases and J 7 bases, leaving 13 bases between the germline ends. From germline, CDR1 is MNHEY and CDR2 SMNVEV (reference sequence). The CDR3 extends over 12 amino acids. DNA of the CDR3: TGTGCCAGCATGTCGGGGGGCCTTGGCTACACCTTC. Translating gives CASMSGGLGYTF.

The count of this clone is one. The CDR3 loop reads CASSTWGEETQYF. CDR3 bases: TGTGCCAGCAGTACGTGGGGGGAAGAGACCCAGTACTTC. The chain uses TRBV9 and TRBJ2-5; D perhaps matches TRBD2 (6 bases). Looked up from germline, CDR1 is SGDLS and CDR2 is YYNGEE. V was shortened by 5 bases and J by 3 bases, with 11 bases between the two germline ends. The CDR3 is 13 amino acids.

The chain uses TRBV5-6 and TRBJ2-7, with D unclear. This CDR3 comprises 13 residues. V lost 0 bases to trimming and J lost 6 bases, with 10 bases between them. Germline lookup yields CDR1 SGHDT and CDR2 YYEEEE. CDR3 DNA sequence: TGTGCCAGCAGCTTGGGAGAAACCCGCGAGCAGTACTTC. Protein sequence: CASSLGETREQYF.

The gene calls are TRBV6-1 and TRBJ2-5, with 8 bases fitting TRBD2. Germline values: CDR1 MNHNS, CDR2 SASEGT. J gave up 3 bases and V 4 bases, and 16 bases lay outside the gene matches. CDR3 length: 18 residues. The CDR3 is CASSVGLAANPFEETQYF. The CDR3 bases are TGTGCCAGCAGTGTCGGACTAGCTGCCAACCCGTTTGAAGAGACCCAGTACTTC.

This clone has more than one count but fewer than ten. The chain joins TRBV28 to TRBJ1-5; D unresolved. This CDR3 spans 12 amino acids. Trimming stripped 6 bases from V and 4 bases from J, with 7 bases between. Germline V CDR1 and CDR2: MDHEN, SYDVKM. The CDR3 coding sequence is TGTGCCAGCAGCCGACTTAATCAGCCCCAGCATTTT. Residues: CASSRLNQPQHF.

The J gene is TRBJ1-1, the V gene TRBV27; D possibly corresponds to TRBD1 (5 bases). V was clipped by 3 bases and J by 1 base, with 18 bases between them. Germline loops: CDR1 MNHEY, CDR2 SMNVEV (reference sequence). The CDR3 has 17 residues. The CDR3 coding sequence is TGTGCCAGCAGTTTTGGAGGGACTCCGCTAGGGAACACTGAAGCTTTCTTT. Its protein product is CASSFGGTPLGNTEAFF.

The rearrangement uses TRBV11-2 and TRBJ2-7, with 7 nucleotides matching TRBD2. Germline CDR1 and CDR2: SGHAT and FQNNGV. J lost 2 bases, V lost 4 bases, and 5 bases had no gene match. The CDR3 consists of 14 residues. CDR3 in amino acids: CASSWGGSPYEQYF. The CDR3 nucleotides are TGTGCCAGCAGCTGGGGGGGTAGCCCCTACGAGCAGTACTTC. Drawing the rest from reference TRBV11-2 and TRBJ2-7, the complete variable domain is EAGVAQSPRYKIIEKRQSVAFWCNPISGHATLYWYQQILGQGPKLLIQFQNNGVVDDSQLPKDRFSAERLKGVDSTLKIQPAKLEDSAVYLCASSWGGSPYEQYFGPGTRLTVT.

The chain uses TRBV5-8 and TRBJ2-5; possible D gene TRBD1, 5 bases. Germline loops: CDR1 SGHTS, CDR2 YDEGEE. The CDR3 is 19 residues long. Trimming shortened V by 4 bases and J by 2 bases, and 27 bases separated the two germline ends. The DNA for the CDR3 is TGTGCCAGCAGCCATACCGTTCTTACACCGACAGCGCCTCAAGAGACCCAGTACTTC. Its translation: CASSHTVLTPTAPQETQYF.

The chain is built from TRBV28 and TRBJ1-6; 9 positions agree with TRBD1. V lost 2 bases to trimming and J lost 9 bases; unmatched junction nucleotides: 5. Germline-derived CDR1 and CDR2 are MDHEN and SYDVKM. The CDR3 is 15 residues long. The CDR3, as DNA: TGTGCCAGCAGTTTAGTACAGGGGGCAGGTTCACCCCTCCACTTT. Amino acid sequence: CASSLVQGAGSPLHF.

The chain carries TRBV15 and TRBJ2-1, with TRBD1 matching over 12 bases. This CDR3 comprises 16 residues. CDR1 is LNHNV, CDR2 YYDKDF, per germline (reference sequence). V shed 1 base and J 6 bases; nucleotides not matched to a gene: 4. DNA for the CDR3: TGTGCCACCAGCAGAGTAGCGGGACAGGGGGCCAATGAGCAGTTCTTC. This encodes CATSRVAGQGANEQFF.

This clone has a handful of counts. The J gene is TRBJ2-3, the V gene TRBV28; maybe TRBD1 (5 bases). The CDR3 contains 14 residues. Germline loops: CDR1 MDHEN, CDR2 SYDVKM. Between the trimmed V and J ends, which lost 2 bases and 4 bases, there was a span of 10 bases. The chain's CDR3 is CASSLQGRPDTQYF. The CDR3 bases are TGTGCCAGCAGTTTACAGGGAAGACCAGATACGCAGTATTTT.

The chain employs TRBV9 and TRBJ1-2; 10 positions match TRBD1. Per the germline V gene, CDR1 is SGDLS and CDR2 is YYNGEE. The CDR3 is 14 residues long. Trimming took 3 bases from V and 6 from J; bases not matched to a gene: 5. The CDR3 reads CASSEGQGQDGYTF. In nucleotides, the CDR3 is TGTGCCAGCAGCGAGGGACAGGGGCAGGATGGCTACACCTTC. Filled out from reference TRBV9 and TRBJ1-2, the complete variable domain reads DSGVTQTPKHLITATGQRVTLRCSPRSGDLSVYWYQQSLDQGLQFLIQYYNGEERAKGNILERFSAQQFPDLHSELNLSSLELGDSALYFCASSEGQGQDGYTFGSGTRLTVV.

On this clone: One end of the junction does not line up with germline, which may come from a read error. The chain combines TRBV29-1 with TRBJ1-2; 8 nucleotides align to TRBD1. The germline V gene encodes CDR1 SQVTM and CDR2 ANQGSEA. The CDR3 totals 13 residues. CDR3 DNA: TGCAGCGTTGCCCCTCAGACAGGGGAAATAGGACGCTTC. Encoded protein: CSVAPQTGEIGRF.

The chain carries TRBV7-8 and TRBJ1-5; the match to TRBD1 covers 7 bases. With V trimmed by 4 bases and J by 5 bases, 2 bases remained unmatched. The CDR3 loop spans 13 amino acids. Germline loops: CDR1 SGHVS, CDR2 FQNEAQ. CDR3 DNA: TGTGCCAGCAGCTACGACAGGGATCAGCCCCAGCATTTT. Its translation is CASSYDRDQPQHF.